The next 2 T cell receptor beta chains were all read from a single sample in a study of CXCR3-negative and CXCR3-positive naive CD8 T cells. UMI-tagged TRB cDNA libraries were built via 5' RACE. TCRdb reanalyzed the 5' RACE reads, giving one entry per CDR3 protein sequence and no DNA. The sample table sets out approximately 88,000 distinct CDR3 sequences. Sequencing was carried out using naive CXCR3- CD8+ T cells from blood. The subset was: CD45RO-CCR7+CD27+CD95- naive CD8+ T cells lacking CXCR3 (TNR3-). Receptors originate from a human donor in good health. Some clones in this sample may be carry-over from other donors' samples.

The chain combines TRBV4-1 with TRBJ1-1. This CDR3 is built from 13 residues. Per the germline V gene, CDR1 is MGHRA and CDR2 is YSYEKL. The CDR3 reads CASSQGVGTEAFF.

The chain has TRBV29-1 and TRBJ2-1; TCRdb names TRBD1, which stays unverified in the absence of DNA. Germline CDR1 is SQVTM and CDR2 is ANQGSEA. The CDR3 runs 16 residues. CDR3: CSVEAPDRGSYNEQFF.